A selection of T cell receptor beta chains follows, all from one sample in a study of cytomegalovirus exposure and HLA in healthy donors. Repertoires were generated with immunoSEQ multiplex PCR, while TCRdb's copy carries only in-frame clones and drops some. The sample includes fewer than 110,000 clones, 60% to 80% seen only once; the top ten take approximately 2.4%. The specimen sequenced was PBMCs. All receptors come from a man aged 18 to 29 in good health and CMV-seronegative. Each CDR3 is given with its conserved first and last residue. A D gene is named only where the DNA matches it firmly. Size is stated for part of the rows, as once, few or many counts, or as a class when the clone is expanded.

abundance,d_gene,v_gene,j_gene,CDR3nt,CDR3aa
few,TRBD1,TRBV18,TRBJ2-5,TGTGCCAGCTCGCAACTCCCGGGACAGGGAAACACGGAGACCCAGTACTTC,CASSQLPGQGNTETQYF
NA,TRBD1,TRBV18,TRBJ2-7,TGTGCCAGCTCACCAGGGACAGGGGTCAATGAAGAGCAGTACTTC,CASSPGTGVNEEQYF
NA,TRBD2,TRBV11-2,TRBJ2-1,TGTGCCAGCAGCTTAGATCGGGGAGCGGGGATTGAGCAGTTCTTC,CASSLDRGAGIEQFF
NA,TRBD2,TRBV13,TRBJ2-7,TGTGCCAGCAGCGACCAGCCGGGACTAGCGGGGGCCCATTTCTACGAGCAGTACTTC,CASSDQPGLAGAHFYEQYF
NA,TRBD1,TRBV7-6,TRBJ1-6,TGTGCCAGCACCTCCGGGACAGGGCTTAATTCACCCCTCCACTTT,CASTSGTGLNSPLHF
NA,NA,TRBV29-1,TRBJ1-6,TGCAGCCGGCAGGCAGAACTTAATAATTCACCCCTCCACTTT,CSRQAELNNSPLHF
NA,TRBD1,TRBV2,TRBJ1-1,TGTGCCAGCATTGGAAACAGGGGCACTGAAGCTTTCTTT,CASIGNRGTEAFF
NA,NA,TRBV7-7,TRBJ2-1,TGTGCTAGCAGCTACCTAGGGACACTGCCGCCGAATGAGCAGTTCTTC,CASSYLGTLPPNEQFF
NA,NA,TRBV5-1,TRBJ1-2,TGCGCCAGCAGCGTCGGGGCGTCAGGGGATGGGGCCTATGGCTACACCTTC,CASSVGASGDGAYGYTF
NA,NA,TRBV5-5,TRBJ2-7,TGTGCCAGCAGCCCGATCGACAGATCCAGCTCCTACGAGCAGTACTTC,CASSPIDRSSSYEQYF
NA,TRBD1,TRBV10-3,TRBJ2-2,TGTGCCATCAACGACAGGGGAAATGTCGGGGAGCTGTTTTTT,CAINDRGNVGELFF
NA,TRBD2,TRBV19,TRBJ2-5,TGTGCCAGTACGGGGGGTAGCGGCTTCATTGAGACCCAGTACTTC,CASTGGSGFIETQYF
few,NA,TRBV7-9,TRBJ2-1,TGTGCCAGCAGCTTAGTATTTGACAGCTGGAAGTTCTTC,CASSLVFDSWKFF
NA,TRBD1,TRBV5-6,TRBJ1-4,TGTGCCAGCAGGGGACAGGGGGGCATTAATGAAAAACTGTTTTTT,CASRGQGGINEKLFF
NA,TRBD1,TRBV14,TRBJ2-2,TGTGCCAGCAGCGTCGCAGGGGGCACCACCGGGGAGCTGTTTTTT,CASSVAGGTTGELFF
NA,NA,TRBV2,TRBJ1-2,TGTGCCAGCAGTAGGGAGCAAAATGGCTACACCTTC,CASSREQNGYTF
NA,NA,TRBV4-3,TRBJ2-1,TGCGCCAGCAGCCAAGATAGTAGGCTTACAGACAATGAGCAGTTCTTC,CASSQDSRLTDNEQFF
NA,TRBD1,TRBV29-1,TRBJ1-1,TGCAGCGTGGCCCAGGGGGCGGGCACTGAAGCTTTCTTT,CSVAQGAGTEAFF
NA,NA,TRBV7-8,TRBJ2-1,TGTGCCAGCAGCTCATCTTTAGCCCCGATCTCCTACAATGAGCAGTTCTTC,CASSSSLAPISYNEQFF
NA,NA,TRBV7-3,TRBJ1-1,TGTGCCAGCAGCATCGACAGAAACACTGAAGCTTTCTTT,CASSIDRNTEAFF
once,TRBD1,TRBV7-3,TRBJ2-7,TGTGCCAGCAGCCGGACGGGACAGGGGGCGTCTGGGCAGTACTTC,CASSRTGQGASGQYF
NA,NA,TRBV5-4,TRBJ2-3,TGTGCCAGCAGCTTGGACAACCCAGGTGGGACAGATACGCAGTATTTT,CASSLDNPGGTDTQYF
NA,NA,TRBV5-6,TRBJ2-7,TGTGCCAGCAGCTTGGCCGGGCAGGGGCCCCCCTACGAGCAGTACTTC,CASSLAGQGPPYEQYF
NA,TRBD2,TRBV9,TRBJ2-7,TGTGCCAGCAGCGGGCCTTCGGGGGGACCCTTGGACGAGCAGTACTTC,CASSGPSGGPLDEQYF
NA,NA,TRBV2,TRBJ1-4,TGTGCCAGCAAGGGGGGGTTCGAAGAAAAACTGTTTTTT,CASKGGFEEKLFF
NA,NA,TRBV19,TRBJ1-1,TGTGCCAGTAGTATTGACAGTAGGAACACTGAAGCTTTCTTT,CASSIDSRNTEAFF
NA,TRBD2,TRBV5-1,TRBJ2-5,TGCGCCAGCAGCCCTCCACTAGCGGGGGGTGAGACCCAGTACTTC,CASSPPLAGGETQYF
once,NA,TRBV6-5,TRBJ2-2,TGTGCCAGCAGTACAGTTGGGACAACCGGGGAGCTGTTTTTT,CASSTVGTTGELFF
few,TRBD1,TRBV25-1,TRBJ1-1,TGTGCCAGCAGTGGAGGGACAGAGAACACTGAAGCTTTCTTT,CASSGGTENTEAFF
NA,NA,TRBV7-6,TRBJ2-2,TGTGCCAGCACCCCAGGGTCCCCCCTCACCGGGGAGCTGTTTTTT,CASTPGSPLTGELFF
NA,TRBD1,TRBV7-8,TRBJ2-7,TGTGCCAGCAGCTTAAAGGGGCCGGACAGGGTAATTACCGAGCAGTACTTC,CASSLKGPDRVITEQYF
NA,NA,TRBV2,TRBJ1-3,TGTGCCAGCAGTGCAGCGATGACAGGAAACACCATATATTTT,CASSAAMTGNTIYF
NA,TRBD1,TRBV7-2,TRBJ2-7,TGTGCCAGCAGCACCACCGGGACAGGGGGCTACGAGCAGTACTTC,CASSTTGTGGYEQYF
NA,TRBD1,TRBV18,TRBJ1-4,TGTGCCAGCTCACGGACAGGACCCCCACAGGGAGAAAAACTGTTTTTT,CASSRTGPPQGEKLFF
NA,NA,TRBV2,TRBJ2-3,TGTGCCAGCAGTGAAGGGCTGGGGGCGACGCAGTATTTT,CASSEGLGATQYF
NA,NA,TRBV5-1,TRBJ2-2,TGCGCCAGCAGCTCCGGGACACTCACCGGGGAGCTGTTTTTT,CASSSGTLTGELFF
NA,NA,TRBV11-2,TRBJ2-2,TGTGCCAGCAGCTTTGGGACAAACACCGGGGAGCTGTTTTTT,CASSFGTNTGELFF
NA,TRBD1,TRBV7-8,TRBJ1-3,TGTGCCAGCAGCTTAACCGGACAGGGATCTGGAAACACCATATATTTT,CASSLTGQGSGNTIYF
NA,NA,TRBV7-6,TRBJ2-7,TGTGCCAGCAGCTGGGGGAGGGGGTACGAGCAGTACTTC,CASSWGRGYEQYF
NA,NA,TRBV5-4,TRBJ1-4,TGTGCCAGCAGCTTGACGACAGTGACGACTGAAAAACTGTTTTTT,CASSLTTVTTEKLFF
few,TRBD1,TRBV6-5,TRBJ1-4,TGTGCCAGCAGTTTGACAGGGCTGAATGAAAAACTGTTTTTT,CASSLTGLNEKLFF
NA,TRBD1,TRBV18,TRBJ2-1,TGTGCCAGCTCGCGACAGGGCAGTGAGCAGTTCTTC,CASSRQGSEQFF
NA,TRBD2,TRBV9,TRBJ2-3,TGTGCCTGCAGCGTAGAGGTGGGTAGCGGGGGGGCCGGTGGAACGCAGTATTTT,CACSVEVGSGGAGGTQYF
NA,NA,TRBV2,TRBJ1-2,TGTGCCAGCAGTGAATTATCAAGGCAGGGGAACTATGGCTACACCTTC,CASSELSRQGNYGYTF
NA,NA,TRBV11-3,TRBJ2-5,TGTGCCAGCAGCTTAGGTCGAGGACAAGAGACCCAGTACTTC,CASSLGRGQETQYF
NA,TRBD1,TRBV9,TRBJ2-5,TGTGCCAGCAGCGTAAGCGACAGGGTGGAAGAGACCCAGTACTTC,CASSVSDRVEETQYF
few,TRBD2,TRBV4-3,TRBJ2-1,TGCGCCAGCAGCCAAGATGGGTCGGGGGGGCGCAATGAGCAGTTCTTC,CASSQDGSGGRNEQFF
NA,NA,TRBV5-6,TRBJ2-2,TGTGCCAGCAGCTCCGGGGGGGAGCTGTTTTTT,CASSSGGELFF
NA,NA,TRBV19,TRBJ1-6,TGTGCCAGTAGTGACTCAGGGAATTATAATTCACCCCTCCACTTT,CASSDSGNYNSPLHF
NA,TRBD1,TRBV18,TRBJ1-6,TGTGCCAGCTCACCTATTAGGGACAGGGGGGATATGCATTCACCCCTCCACTTT,CASSPIRDRGDMHSPLHF
NA,NA,TRBV7-8,TRBJ2-7,TGTGCCAGCAGCTTATGGAGGGCGGGACAGACCTACGAGCAGTACTTC,CASSLWRAGQTYEQYF
few,TRBD1,TRBV5-3,TRBJ1-4,TGTGCCAGAAGCCCCCGGGACAGGTCAACTAATGAAAAACTGTTTTTT,CARSPRDRSTNEKLFF
NA,TRBD1,TRBV5-8,TRBJ2-1,TGTGCCAGCAGCTTGAGGGCAGGGGGCTTTAGTTCCTTGCAGTTCTTC,CASSLRAGGFSSLQFF
NA,TRBD1,TRBV2,TRBJ1-2,TGTGCCAGCAGTGGGGGACAGGGTCCGGGAGGCTATGGCTACACCTTC,CASSGGQGPGGYGYTF
NA,NA,TRBV2,TRBJ2-5,TGTGCCAGCAGTGGCATGCGGGTCGACGGGACCCAGTACTTC,CASSGMRVDGTQYF